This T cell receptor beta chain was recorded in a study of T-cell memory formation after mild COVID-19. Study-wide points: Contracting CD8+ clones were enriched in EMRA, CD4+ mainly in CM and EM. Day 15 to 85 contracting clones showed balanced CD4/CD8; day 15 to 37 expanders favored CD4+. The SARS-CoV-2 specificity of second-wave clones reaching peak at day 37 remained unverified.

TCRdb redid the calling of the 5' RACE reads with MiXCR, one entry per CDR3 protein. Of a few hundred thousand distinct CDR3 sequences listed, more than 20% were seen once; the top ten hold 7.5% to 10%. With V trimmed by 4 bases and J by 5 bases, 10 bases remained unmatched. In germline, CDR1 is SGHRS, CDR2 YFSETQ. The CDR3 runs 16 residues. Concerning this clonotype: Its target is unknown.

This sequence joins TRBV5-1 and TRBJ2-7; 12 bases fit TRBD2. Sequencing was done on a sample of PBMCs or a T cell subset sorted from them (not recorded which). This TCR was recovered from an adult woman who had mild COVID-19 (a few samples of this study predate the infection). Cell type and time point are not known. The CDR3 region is CASSPSGRTSGNEQYF. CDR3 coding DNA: TGCGCCAGCAGCCCTAGTGGGCGGACTAGCGGGAACGAGCAGTACTTC. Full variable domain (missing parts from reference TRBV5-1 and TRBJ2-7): KAGVTQTPRYLIKTRGQQVTLSCSPISGHRSVSWYQQTPGQGLQFLFEYFSETQRNKGNFPGRFSGRQFSNSRSEMNVSTLELGDSALYLCASSPSGRTSGNEQYFGPGTRLTVT.